These 30 T cell receptor beta chains were sequenced from one sample in a study of T cell responses to AZD1222 COVID-19 vaccine. Generated by immunoSEQ multiplex PCR, the TCRdb table keeps only in-frame clones and is missing some. The table shows 150,000 to 200,000 clones, with 92% occurring only once. This material consisted of peripheral blood, taken 28 days after the second AZD1222 dose. The receptors derive from an adult who received the AZD1222 COVID-19 vaccine.

The rearrangement joins TRBV30 to TRBJ1-6; D unclear. The CDR3 is 14 amino acids. CDR1 is GTSNPN and CDR2 is SVGIG in the germline V gene (reference sequence). Trimming stripped 0 bases from V and 5 bases from J, with 8 bases between. Written as DNA, the CDR3 is TGTGCCTGGAGTGTGGGAGAAGATAATTCACCCCTCCACTTT. Protein: CAWSVGEDNSPLHF.

V is TRBV7-9 and J is TRBJ2-5, with 7 bases fitting TRBD1. V lost 4 bases to trimming and J lost 1 base; unmatched junction nucleotides: 6. This CDR3 region has 15 residues. The germline gives CDR1 SEHNR, CDR2 FQNEAQ (reference sequence). The chain's CDR3 is CASSSRTGTQETQYF. CDR3 nucleotides: TGTGCCAGCAGCTCGCGGACAGGAACCCAAGAGACCCAGTACTTC.

The chain carries TRBV3-1 (or the pseudogene TRBV3-2) and TRBJ1-5; D is undetermined. Germline lookup yields CDR1 LGHDT and CDR2 YNNKEL (reference sequence). Trimming shortened V by 3 bases and J by 9 bases, and 9 bases separated the two germline ends. The CDR3 runs 12 residues. The CDR3 region is CASSHSRGPQHF. The CDR3, as DNA: TGTGCCAGCAGCCACTCCCGGGGGCCCCAGCATTTT.

The CDR3: CASSYRPTLNTEAFF. As DNA, the CDR3 is TGTGCCAGCAGTTACAGACCTACTTTGAACACTGAAGCTTTCTTT. The chain links TRBV6-5 to TRBJ1-1; D call uncertain. Trimming cost V 2 bases and J 0 bases, with 10 bases left between them. This CDR3 region has 15 residues. CDR1 is MNHEY, CDR2 SVGAGI, per germline.

V is TRBV30 and J is TRBJ1-1, with D perhaps matching TRBD1 (5 bases). The CDR3 spans 14 residues. CDR1 and CDR2 from the germline V gene are GTSNPN and SVGIG (reference sequence). The V end was cut by 0 bases, the J end by 3 bases, with 11 bases between. The CDR3 loop is CAWSVGGAHTEAFF. The CDR3 bases are TGTGCCTGGAGTGTCGGAGGGGCCCACACTGAAGCTTTCTTT.

The chain couples TRBV19 to TRBJ1-1; no clear D gene. Trimming pared 3 bases from V and 1 base from J, leaving 9 bases between. The CDR3 length is 14 residues. The germline V gene has CDR1 LNHDA and CDR2 SQIVND (reference sequence). In DNA form, the CDR3 reads TGTGCCAGTAGTATTGGGGAGGAGAACACTGAAGCTTTCTTT. Translated: CASSIGEENTEAFF.

The chain recombines TRBV9 with TRBJ1-2, with D unclear. This CDR3 region has 13 residues. The germline V and J ends were trimmed by 4 bases and 4 bases, with 11 bases remaining between them. Looked up from germline, CDR1 is SGDLS and CDR2 is YYNGEE. As DNA, the CDR3 is TGTGCCAGCAGCTTGTCGACCAGCTATGGCTACACCTTC. Translating it yields CASSLSTSYGYTF.

This chain connects TRBV27 to TRBJ1-2; 9 nucleotides align to TRBD1. Looked up from germline, CDR1 is MNHEY and CDR2 is SMNVEV (reference sequence). The CDR3 length is 15 residues. With 10 bases clipped from V and 1 base from J, the junction kept 10 bases outside the gene matches. The CDR3: CATWGQGSLNYGYTF. The CDR3 DNA is TGTGCCACCTGGGGACAGGGAAGTCTTAACTATGGCTACACCTTC.

The chain has TRBV3-1 (or the pseudogene TRBV3-2) and TRBJ2-2; 11 bases agree with TRBD2. Germline-derived CDR1 and CDR2 are LGHDT and YNNKEL (reference sequence). V lost 6 bases to trimming and J lost 7 bases; unmatched junction nucleotides: 4. The CDR3 has 14 amino acids. The CDR3 DNA reads as TGTGCCAGCAGGCTAGCGGGGGGCGGCGGGGAGCTGTTTTTT. Translating gives CASRLAGGGGELFF.

V and J are TRBV2 and TRBJ1-2; D uncertain. V lost 7 bases and J lost 8, with 11 bases in between. The CDR3 totals 11 residues. The V gene's germline CDR1 is SNHLY and CDR2 FYNNEI. The CDR3 sequence: CASMMGPGYTF. In DNA, the CDR3 is TGTGCCAGCATGATGGGTCCGGGCTACACCTTC. Complete variable domain (other parts from reference TRBV2 and TRBJ1-2): EPEVTQTPSHQVTQMGQEVILRCVPISNHLYFYWYRQILGQKVEFLVSFYNNEISEKSEIFDDQFSVERPDGSNFTLKIRSTKLEDSAMYFCASMMGPGYTFGSGTRLTVV.

The chain recombines TRBV5-5 with TRBJ1-1, with D hard to call. CDR1 SGHKS and CDR2 YYEKEE come from the germline V gene (reference sequence). The CDR3 runs 13 residues. Trimming shortened V by 0 bases and J by 3 bases, and 6 bases separated the two germline ends. In DNA form, the CDR3 reads TGTGCCAGCAGCTTGGTGGACGACACTGAAGCTTTCTTT. Amino acids: CASSLVDDTEAFF.

The rearrangement uses TRBV18 and TRBJ1-5, with D maybe TRBD1 (5 bases). CDR3 length: 15 amino acids. Between the trimmed V and J ends, which lost 6 bases and 0 bases, there was a span of 12 bases. CDR1 is KGHSH, CDR2 LQKENI, per germline. The CDR3: CASSKGPYSNQPQHF. The CDR3 coding sequence is TGTGCCAGCTCTAAGGGGCCATATAGCAATCAGCCCCAGCATTTT.

This clone was found once. The chain combines TRBV19 with TRBJ1-2; 10 bases fit TRBD1. The CDR3 is made up of 16 amino acids. J gave up 5 bases and V 3 bases, and 9 bases lay outside the gene matches. CDR1 and CDR2 (germline): LNHDA, SQIVND (reference sequence). CDR3 residues: CASSMRGQGNGYGYTF. CDR3 bases: TGTGCCAGTAGTATGCGGGGACAGGGGAACGGGTATGGCTACACCTTC. The entire variable domain, with the rest obtained from reference TRBV19 and TRBJ1-2, is as follows: DGGITQSPKYLFRKEGQNVTLSCEQNLNHDAMYWYRQDPGQGLRLIYYSQIVNDFQKGDIAEGYSVSREKKESFPLTVTSAQKNPTAFYLCASSMRGQGNGYGYTFGSGTRLTVV.

V gene TRBV7-2 combines with J gene TRBJ2-7, with 7 positions matching TRBD2. With 0 bases clipped from V and 3 bases from J, the junction kept 5 bases outside the gene matches. Germline lookup yields CDR1 SGHTA and CDR2 FQGNSA. The CDR3 contains 15 residues. The CDR3 region is CASSLASGGGYEQYF. CDR3 DNA sequence: TGTGCCAGCAGCTTAGCGAGTGGGGGGGGCTACGAGCAGTACTTC. Filled out from reference TRBV7-2 and TRBJ2-7, the complete variable domain reads GAGVSQSPSNKVTEKGKDVELRCDPISGHTALYWYRQSLGQGLEFLIYFQGNSAPDKSGLPSDRFSAERTGGSVSTLTIQRTQQEDSAVYLCASSLASGGGYEQYFGPGTRLTVT.

This chain links TRBV6-5 with TRBJ1-5; unclear D gene. Germline CDR1 is MNHEY and CDR2 is SVGAGI. Trimming cost V 5 bases and J 6 bases, with 14 bases left between them. The CDR3 is 14 amino acids. The CDR3 sequence: CASSPSRTAQPQHF. The CDR3 nucleotides read TGTGCCAGCAGTCCTTCACGGACGGCTCAGCCCCAGCATTTT.

V is TRBV14 and J is TRBJ1-3; D remains ambiguous. CDR1 and CDR2 (germline): SGHDN, FVKESK. This CDR3 is 17 amino acids long. V was shortened by 3 bases and J by 0 bases, with 15 bases between the two germline ends. CDR3: CASSQGPGPDSGNTIYF. CDR3 nucleotides: TGTGCCAGCAGCCAGGGCCCGGGTCCTGACTCTGGAAACACCATATATTTT.

The chain uses TRBV11-2 and TRBJ2-1; TRBD2 aligns across 12 bases. V dropped 3 bases and J dropped 7; count of bases not matched to a gene: 4. CDR1 is SGHAT, CDR2 FQNNGV, per germline. The CDR3 spans 15 residues. The CDR3 sequence: CASSLTSGGSNEQFF. DNA for the CDR3: TGTGCCAGCAGCTTGACTAGCGGGGGTTCTAATGAGCAGTTCTTC.

This clone has only one observation. The CDR3 sequence: CASSGQANQPQHF. CDR3 sequence (DNA): TGTGCCAGCAGCGGACAGGCCAATCAGCCCCAGCATTTT. The chain has TRBV7-8 and TRBJ1-5; 7 bases map to TRBD1. Germline CDR1 and CDR2: SGHVS and FQNEAQ. CDR3 length: 13 amino acids. V was clipped by 5 bases and J by 3 bases; unmatched bases: 1.

The V call is TRBV19, the J call TRBJ1-2; 9 bases match TRBD1. V was clipped by 5 bases and J by 4 bases; unmatched bases: 2. This CDR3 comprises 13 residues. CDR1 LNHDA and CDR2 SQIVND come from the germline V gene (reference sequence). The CDR3 loop is CASSWDRAYGYTF. Here the CDR3 DNA reads TGTGCCAGTAGTTGGGACAGGGCCTATGGCTACACCTTC.

V is TRBV9 and J is TRBJ1-2, with a weak D call TRBD1 (5 bases). This CDR3 is 16 amino acids long. Deletions cut 3 bases from V and 3 bases from J, with 18 bases between. CDR1 SGDLS and CDR2 YYNGEE come from the germline V gene. The CDR3 DNA follows: TGTGCCAGCAGCGCCTACGACTCGGGGCAGTACTATGGCTACACCTTC. This translates into CASSAYDSGQYYGYTF.

The chain combines TRBV7-9 with TRBJ2-2; D tentatively fits TRBD1 or TRBD2 (5 bases each). Germline V gene sequence: CDR1 SEHNR, CDR2 FQNEAQ (reference sequence). This CDR3 is 14 amino acids long. The ends were cut back, 2 bases at V and 4 bases at J, with 8 bases in the middle. The CDR3 region has the DNA TGTGCCAGCAGCTTATCTGGGGGCACCGGGGAGCTGTTTTTT. Translated, it gives CASSLSGGTGELFF.

This chain uses TRBV18 with TRBJ2-7; 12 bases fit TRBD2. J was trimmed by 3 bases and V by 2 bases; bases with no gene match: 2. The CDR3 has 15 residues. CDR1 and CDR2 (germline): KGHSH, LQKENI. Here the CDR3 reads CASSPGLAGFYEQYF. The CDR3 nucleotides are TGTGCCAGCTCACCAGGACTAGCGGGGTTCTACGAGCAGTACTTC.

The chain links TRBV29-1 to TRBJ2-3, with a possible D match to TRBD1 (6 bases). The CDR3 is 15 amino acids. The germline gives CDR1 SQVTM, CDR2 ANQGSEA. The germline V and J ends were trimmed by 7 bases and 8 bases, with 25 bases remaining between them. Here the CDR3 reads CSAAPRTALRGTQYF. For the CDR3, the DNA is TGCAGCGCCGCCCCGCGGACAGCCTTACGGGGTACGCAGTATTTT.

The chain carries TRBV4-1 and TRBJ1-2; 7 bases match TRBD1. Germline CDR1 reads MGHRA; CDR2 reads YSYEKL. With 1 base clipped from V and 4 bases from J, the junction kept 12 bases outside the gene matches. The CDR3 consists of 17 residues. CDR3 protein: CASSQVSGTESIYGYTF. The CDR3, as DNA: TGCGCCAGCAGCCAAGTTTCAGGGACAGAATCGATCTATGGCTACACCTTC.

The V and J genes are TRBV6-4 and TRBJ1-2; 10 nucleotides align to TRBD1. CDR1 MRHNA and CDR2 SNTAGT come from the germline V gene. This CDR3 is built from 13 residues. The V segment lost 3 bases and the J segment 14 bases; nucleotides outside the gene matches: 9. In nucleotides, the CDR3 is TGTGCCAGCAGTGAAGGGTGGGGACAGGGGCAGACCTTC. Translation: CASSEGWGQGQTF.

V is TRBV2 and J is TRBJ1-6; a weak D match, TRBD1 (5 bases). The germline gives CDR1 SNHLY, CDR2 FYNNEI. The CDR3 contains 14 residues. V was pared by 6 bases and J by 5 bases, with 11 bases between. The CDR3 nucleotides are TGTGCCAGCAGGGCCGACAGTAATAATTCACCCCTCCACTTT. Translating gives CASRADSNNSPLHF.

The chain employs TRBV29-1 and TRBJ1-1, with D maybe TRBD1 (6 bases). V lost 2 bases, J lost 5 bases, and 15 bases lay in between. Germline V gene data show CDR1 as SQVTM and CDR2 as ANQGSEA. This CDR3 contains 14 residues. The CDR3 DNA is TGCAGCGTTGAAATCGGGCAGGGGAGTACTGAAGCTTTCTTT. Amino acids: CSVEIGQGSTEAFF.

The chain is built from TRBV9 and TRBJ1-1; TRBD1 matches 8 bases. The CDR3 sequence is 16 residues long. V was pared by 4 bases and J by 7 bases, with 15 bases of the junction left unmatched. CDR1 is SGDLS, CDR2 YYNGEE, per germline. This CDR3 is CASSLLGQVPSGEAFF. CDR3 coding DNA: TGTGCCAGCAGCCTATTGGGACAGGTACCATCCGGTGAAGCTTTCTTT.

In its sample, this clone was seen once. One end of the junction does not line up with germline, which may come from a read error. This chain links TRBV5-1 with TRBJ2-3, with 12 bases lining up with TRBD2. Germline assignment: CDR1 SGHRS and CDR2 YFSETQ. The CDR3 totals 18 residues. The CDR3 region has the DNA TGCGTCAGCAGCTTATACCTACTAGCGGGGGGAAGCACAGATACGCAGTATTTT. This codes for CVSSLYLLAGGSTDTQYF.

The chain uses TRBV7-9 and TRBJ1-4; TRBD1 is a possible D gene (5 bases). V gave up 5 bases and J gave up 8 bases, with 15 bases separating them. CDR1 and CDR2 from the germline V gene are SEHNR and FQNEAQ (reference sequence). This CDR3 contains 14 residues. The CDR3: CASSPAPGDEKLFF. The DNA of the CDR3 is TGTGCCAGCAGCCCCGCCCCGGGGGACGAAAAACTGTTTTTT.